These 24 T cell receptor beta chains were sequenced from one sample in a study of regulatory T cells in long-lasting Graves disease. Time point in this sample: newly diagnosed GD, antithyroid drugs for less than 3 months. Researchers made the TCR library from RNA that was extracted from PBMCs. Relying on iRepertoire HTBI primers and Arm-PCR of CDR3 regions, the team built TCR beta libraries. TCRdb called the multiplex PCR reads again in MiXCR, with one record for every CDR3 protein. The sample carries approximately 390,000 distinct CDR3 sequences, about 17% recorded once. The sample also formed part of further work on T cells in Graves' hyperthyroidism and ophthalmopathy.

Material: peripheral blood mononuclear cells (PBMCs), obtained at new diagnosis, from a patient treated with antithyroid drugs. The receptors stem from a young woman with Graves disease.

The CDR3 bases are TGTGCCAGCAGTTTCAGCCCGAGGGATGGCTACACCTTC. It is translated as CASSFSPRDGYTF. V usage is TRBV28 and J usage is TRBJ1-2; unclear D gene. Between the trimmed V and J ends, which lost 3 bases and 6 bases, there was a span of 11 bases. The CDR3 loop spans 13 amino acids. CDR1 is MDHEN and CDR2 is SYDVKM in the germline V gene.

At least ten counts were recorded for this clonotype. This chain connects TRBV3-1 to TRBJ1-2, with D possibly TRBD1 on 6 matching bases. CDR1 is LGHDT, CDR2 YNNKEL, per germline (reference sequence). The ends were cut back, 4 bases at V and 8 bases at J, with 14 bases in the middle. This CDR3 region has 13 residues. DNA of the CDR3: TGTGCCAGCAGCCCAACGGGGGCGGGCGGCTACACCTTC. Translated: CASSPTGAGGYTF.

Points on this clonotype: It may be a read error: a sequence one base away is much more abundant. The chain is built from TRBV20-1 and TRBJ1-6, with D hard to call. This CDR3 has 16 residues. The germline V gene encodes CDR1 DFQATT and CDR2 SNEGSKA (reference sequence). CDR3 DNA sequence: TGCAGTGCTAGAGCAGCGGGGAGCTCCTATGATTCACCCCTCCACTTT. Encoded protein: CSARAAGSSYDSPLHF.

This clonotype has only a few counts. The V call is TRBV14, the J call TRBJ2-1; D uncertain. CDR1 is SGHDN and CDR2 is FVKESK in the germline V gene. The length of the CDR3 is 17 residues. V was cut by 3 bases and J by 0 bases, with 15 bases left in between. CDR3 residues: CASSHIISLSSYNEQFF. The CDR3 DNA reads TGTGCCAGCAGCCACATTATCTCTTTGAGCTCCTACAATGAGCAGTTCTTC.

The chain combines TRBV20-1 with TRBJ2-1, with a tentative D call TRBD1 (6 bases). The germline V and J ends were trimmed by 3 bases and 5 bases, with 8 bases remaining between them. The V gene's germline CDR1 is DFQATT and CDR2 SNEGSKA (reference sequence). This CDR3 region has 12 residues. CDR3 sequence reads: CSASWGHNEQFF. In nucleotides, the CDR3 is TGCAGTGCTAGTTGGGGGCACAATGAGCAGTTCTTC.

This clonotype was observed a few times. The V gene is TRBV19, the J gene TRBJ1-1; 10 nucleotides match TRBD1. The CDR3 runs 15 residues. The ends lost 5 bases at V and 4 bases at J; junction bases unmatched: 7. Looked up from germline, CDR1 is LNHDA and CDR2 is SQIVND (reference sequence). CDR3 sequence: CASSLTGGRGTEAFF. The CDR3 DNA follows: TGTGCCAGTAGTCTGACAGGGGGCCGAGGCACTGAAGCTTTCTTT.

Ten or more counts support this clonotype. This chain joins TRBV30 and TRBJ2-1; D uncertain. Per germline, CDR1 GTSNPN and CDR2 SVGIG (reference sequence). The CDR3 loop spans 11 amino acids. Between the trimmed V and J ends, which lost 5 bases and 6 bases, there was a span of 8 bases. CDR3 bases: TGTGCCTGGGATCACGGCAATGAGCAGTTCTTC. Translating gives CAWDHGNEQFF.

This clonotype turned up a few times. The chain combines TRBV29-1 with TRBJ2-1; D remains ambiguous. The CDR3 runs 12 residues. Per germline, CDR1 SQVTM and CDR2 ANQGSEA. V lost 1 base to trimming and J lost 6 bases, with 7 bases between them. CDR3 residues: CSVEGGPNEQFF. The CDR3 DNA reads as TGCAGCGTTGAAGGAGGACCCAATGAGCAGTTCTTC.

J is TRBJ2-2 and V is TRBV18; no clear D gene. The CDR3 runs 13 residues. In germline, CDR1 is KGHSH, CDR2 LQKENI. Trimming took 3 bases from V and 7 from J, leaving 9 bases between them. The CDR3 loop is CASSPSANGELFF. The CDR3 DNA follows: TGTGCCAGCTCACCGTCCGCTAACGGGGAGCTGTTTTTT. The whole variable domain, filled in from reference TRBV18 and TRBJ2-2, reads NAGVMQNPRHLVRRRGQEARLRCSPMKGHSHVYWYRQLPEEGLKFMVYLQKENIIDESGMPKERFSAEFPKEGPSILRIQQVVRGDSAAYFCASSPSANGELFFGEGSRLTVL.

The rearrangement joins TRBV3-1 to TRBJ1-1; D gene ambiguous. The V end was cut by 0 bases, the J end by 2 bases, with 7 bases between. Germline assignment: CDR1 LGHDT and CDR2 YNNKEL (reference sequence). The CDR3 loop spans 14 amino acids. The CDR3 region is CASSQEQPNTEAFF. DNA for the CDR3: TGTGCCAGCAGCCAAGAACAACCCAACACTGAAGCTTTCTTT.

The table lists this clonotype with a count of one. The CDR3 sequence is CSAYIIAGGRTSYNEQFF. CDR3 coding DNA: TGCAGTGCTTACATCATAGCGGGGGGGCGAACCTCCTACAATGAGCAGTTCTTC. The chain links TRBV20-1 to TRBJ2-1, with 11 positions matching TRBD2. This CDR3 comprises 18 residues. Trimming cost V 5 bases and J 0 bases; bases outside gene matches: 12. In germline, CDR1 is DFQATT, CDR2 SNEGSKA (reference sequence).

This clonotype was seen a handful of times. The rearrangement links TRBV19 to TRBJ2-3; 8 positions agree with TRBD1. The V gene's germline CDR1 is LNHDA and CDR2 SQIVND (reference sequence). The CDR3 is made up of 15 amino acids. The V gene end was trimmed by 1 base and the J gene end by 1 base; junction bases not matched to a gene: 1. The chain's CDR3 is CASSIADRGTDTQYF. Here the CDR3 DNA reads TGTGCCAGTAGTATAGCGGACAGGGGCACAGATACGCAGTATTTT. Drawing the rest from reference TRBV19 and TRBJ2-3, the complete variable domain is DGGITQSPKYLFRKEGQNVTLSCEQNLNHDAMYWYRQDPGQGLRLIYYSQIVNDFQKGDIAEGYSVSREKKESFPLTVTSAQKNPTAFYLCASSIADRGTDTQYFGPGTRLTVL.

This clonotype was seen ten or more times. V and J are TRBV3-1 and TRBJ1-2; D is uncertain. V was trimmed by 1 base and J by 4 bases, leaving 13 bases between them. The CDR3 runs 15 residues. CDR1 is LGHDT, CDR2 YNNKEL, per germline (reference sequence). Here the CDR3 reads CASSQGGTLLYGYTF. The CDR3 bases are TGTGCCAGCAGCCAAGGAGGTACGCTCCTCTATGGCTACACCTTC.

About this clonotype: Germline and junction disagree at one end, which may indicate a read error. The rearrangement links TRBV5-8 to TRBJ1-1; tentatively, D is TRBD1 (5 bases). Germline lookup yields CDR1 SGHTS and CDR2 YDEGEE. There are 14 residues in the CDR3. CDR3 DNA sequence: TGTGCCACCAGCTCCTTAGGGGTTTGGCGTGAAGCTTTCTTT. It is translated as CATSSLGVWREAFF.

This clonotype was observed a single time. This may come from a read error, since a much larger clone is one base off. The V gene is TRBV6-2 or TRBV6-3, the J gene TRBJ2-3; 11 bases map to TRBD2. Per the germline V gene, CDR1 is MNHEY and CDR2 is SVGEGT. Trimming took 2 bases from V and 6 from J; bases not matched to a gene: 4. The CDR3 extends over 15 amino acids. The CDR3 sequence is CASSYEASGGDTQYF. CDR3 nucleotide sequence: TGTGCCAGCAGTTACGAGGCTAGCGGGGGGGATACGCAGTATTTT.

The table lists this clonotype with many counts. The rearrangement links TRBV12-3 or TRBV12-4 to TRBJ1-2; the match to TRBD1 covers 8 bases. CDR3 length: 14 residues. Germline trimming cut 6 bases from V and 4 bases from J; bases unmatched to any gene: 7. Here the CDR3 DNA reads TGTGCCAGCAGCCCGGGACAGGTGATCTATGGCTACACCTTC. Protein sequence: CASSPGQVIYGYTF.

This chain joins TRBV6-2 or TRBV6-3 and TRBJ1-6, with D maybe TRBD1 (5 bases). Per germline, CDR1 MNHEY and CDR2 SVGEGT. V was clipped by 6 bases and J by 13 bases, with 25 bases between them. The CDR3 extends over 16 amino acids. CDR3 region: CASRKQAGSDRGPLHF. For the CDR3, the DNA is TGTGCCAGCAGAAAACAAGCGGGGAGCGACCGGGGGCCCCTCCACTTT.

This clonotype has ten or more counts. This chain connects TRBV12-3 or TRBV12-4 to TRBJ2-7, with a weak D call TRBD2 (5 bases). This CDR3 region has 13 residues. V was pared by 7 bases and J by 2 bases, with 12 bases between. CDR3: CASTSGVAYEQYF. In nucleotides, the CDR3 is TGTGCCAGCACCTCCGGGGTCGCCTACGAGCAGTACTTC.

This clonotype was counted a few times. CDR3 sequence reads: CASSQERHTEAFF. In nucleotides, the CDR3 is TGCGCCAGCAGCCAAGAAAGACACACTGAAGCTTTCTTT. The chain combines TRBV4-1 with TRBJ1-1; D not resolved. There are 13 residues in the CDR3. Trimming removed 0 bases from V and 3 bases from J, with 5 bases in between. Germline values: CDR1 MGHRA, CDR2 YSYEKL.

Worth noting for this clonotype: A much larger clone lies a single base off, so this may be a read error. J is TRBJ1-5 and V is TRBV10-1, with D possibly being TRBD1 (5 bases). The V gene's germline CDR1 is WNHNN and CDR2 SYGVQD (reference sequence). V lost 10 bases and J lost 3, with 16 bases in between. This CDR3 is 14 amino acids long. DNA of the CDR3: TGCGCCAACTCGGGGGAAGGGGACAATCAGCCCCAGCATTTT. This codes for CANSGEGDNQPQHF.

The chain employs TRBV25-1 and TRBJ1-3; D is unclear. The germline CDR1 and CDR2 sequences are MGHDK and SYGVNS. CDR3 length: 12 residues. V was clipped by 10 bases and J by 4 bases, with 11 bases between them. This CDR3 is CAKTRLGNTIYF. DNA for the CDR3: TGTGCCAAGACGCGGCTGGGAAACACCATATATTTT. Combining the CDR3 with reference TRBV25-1 and TRBJ1-3 gives the whole variable domain EADIYQTPRYLVIGTGKKITLECSQTMGHDKMYWYQQDPGMELHLIHYSYGVNSTEKGDLSSESTVSRIRTEHFPLTLESARPSHTSQYLCAKTRLGNTIYFGEGSWLTVV.

This clonotype showed up many times. The V and J genes are TRBV28 and TRBJ2-1, with TRBD1 as a possible D gene (6 bases). CDR1 and CDR2 from the germline V gene are MDHEN and SYDVKM. The CDR3 totals 17 residues. Trimming took off 2 bases at V and 0 bases at J, with 14 bases between the two ends. CDR3 bases: TGTGCCAGCAGTTTACCCCGACAGGACAGCTCCTACAATGAGCAGTTCTTC. Its protein product is CASSLPRQDSSYNEQFF. The entire variable domain, with the rest obtained from reference TRBV28 and TRBJ2-1, is as follows: DVKVTQSSRYLVKRTGEKVFLECVQDMDHENMFWYRQDPGLGLRLIYFSYDVKMKEKGDIPEGYSVSREKKERFSLILESASTNQTSMYLCASSLPRQDSSYNEQFFGPGTRLTVL.

This clonotype was seen repeatedly, ten times or more. Here the CDR3 reads CASSLQGGYYNEQFF. The CDR3 nucleotides are TGTGCCAGCAGCTTGCAAGGCGGTTATTACAATGAGCAGTTCTTC. The chain employs TRBV11-2 and TRBJ2-1; D gene unclear. V was pared by 3 bases and J by 4 bases, with 13 bases between. Germline V gives CDR1 SGHAT, CDR2 FQNNGV. This CDR3 has 15 amino acids.

This clonotype was observed a few times. A much larger clone differs by one base, so this may be a read error. The chain has TRBV30 and TRBJ1-2, with D maybe TRBD1 (5 bases). The CDR3 sequence is 13 residues long. Germline V gives CDR1 GTSNPN, CDR2 SVGIG (reference sequence). The CDR3 here is CARSAGTDYGYTF. CDR3 bases: TGTGCCCGGAGTGCCGGGACGGATTATGGCTACACCTTC.